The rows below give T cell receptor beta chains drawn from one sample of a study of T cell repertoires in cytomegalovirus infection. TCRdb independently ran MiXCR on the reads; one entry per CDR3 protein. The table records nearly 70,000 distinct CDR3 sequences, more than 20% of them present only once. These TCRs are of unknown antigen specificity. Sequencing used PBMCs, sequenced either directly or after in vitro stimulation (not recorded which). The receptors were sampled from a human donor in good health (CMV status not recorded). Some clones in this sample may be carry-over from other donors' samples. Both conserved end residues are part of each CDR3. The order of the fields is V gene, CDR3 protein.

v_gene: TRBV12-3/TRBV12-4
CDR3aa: CASKAGVGTYEQYF

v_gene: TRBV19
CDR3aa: CASSRASRLAGDTGELFF

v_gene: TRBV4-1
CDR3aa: CASSQGQGNTEAFF

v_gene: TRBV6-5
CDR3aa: CASTYGGYGYTF

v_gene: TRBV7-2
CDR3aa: CASSRDGFTGELFF

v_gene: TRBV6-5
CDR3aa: CASSYGPGGQPQHF

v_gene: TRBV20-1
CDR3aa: CSADRGPGYEQYF

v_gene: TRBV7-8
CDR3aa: CASSLPTGAGSGPQHF

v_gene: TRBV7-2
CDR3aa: CASSSGQGASGANVLTF

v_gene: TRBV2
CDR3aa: CASSQEGGLTGELFF

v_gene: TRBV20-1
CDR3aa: CSARPSGRGSEQFF

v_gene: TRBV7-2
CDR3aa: CASSLVAGGLNEQFF

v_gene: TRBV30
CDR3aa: CAWSRGAGTEAFF

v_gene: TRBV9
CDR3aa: CASSGGRQASNEQFF

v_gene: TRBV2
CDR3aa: CASMGGEKLFF

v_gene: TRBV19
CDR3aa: CASSISQGGQPQHF

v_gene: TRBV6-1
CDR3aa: CASTSERGRLDTEAFF

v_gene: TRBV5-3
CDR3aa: CASRMGLHTGELFF

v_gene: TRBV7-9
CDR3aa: CASSPFMGEAFF

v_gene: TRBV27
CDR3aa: CASSGQLGEAFF

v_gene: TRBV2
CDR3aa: CASSGGPSSYNEQFF

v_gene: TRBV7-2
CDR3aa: CASSLSRGHSFGYTF

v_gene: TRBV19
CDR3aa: CASMMGGNQPQHF

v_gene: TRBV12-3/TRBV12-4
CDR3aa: CASSLYLGHRDTEAFF

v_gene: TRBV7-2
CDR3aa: CASSKLGETQYF

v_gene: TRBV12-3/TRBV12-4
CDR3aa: CASSPGGPGETQYF

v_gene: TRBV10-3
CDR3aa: CAIIGGQGPSGELFF

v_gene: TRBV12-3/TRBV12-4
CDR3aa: CASSLRTEGNTIYF

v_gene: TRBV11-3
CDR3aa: CASSQIAGGTDTQYF

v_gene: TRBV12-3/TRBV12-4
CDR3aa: CASSSTGPNSPLHF

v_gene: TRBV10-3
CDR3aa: CAISGGGIDTQYF

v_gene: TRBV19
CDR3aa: CASTLSDEQFF

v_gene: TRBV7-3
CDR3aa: CARKTGVRNTGELFF

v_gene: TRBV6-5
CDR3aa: CASSRGLAGEKLFF

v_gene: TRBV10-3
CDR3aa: CAIRGLEEETQYF

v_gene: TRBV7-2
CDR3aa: CASSATSKLLDTQYF

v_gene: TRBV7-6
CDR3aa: CASSSSSEAFF

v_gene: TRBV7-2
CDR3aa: CASSLDRTGKGYF

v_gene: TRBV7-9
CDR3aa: CASRTSGVGTEAFF

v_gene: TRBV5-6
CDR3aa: CASSFINQPQHF

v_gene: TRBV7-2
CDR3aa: CASSRWPGSNQPQHF

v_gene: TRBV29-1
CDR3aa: CSVVRAEAFF

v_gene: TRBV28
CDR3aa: CASSLPGLGEKLFF

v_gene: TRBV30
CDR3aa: CAWTGQGVDIQYF

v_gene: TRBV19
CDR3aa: CASSIFGSENTEAFF

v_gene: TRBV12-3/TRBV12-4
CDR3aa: CASSLRGTGVYEQYF

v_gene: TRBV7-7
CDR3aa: CASSSGLAGFDNEQFF

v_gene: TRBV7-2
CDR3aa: CASSLVEGAPGYGYTF

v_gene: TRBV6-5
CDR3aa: CASRRFPGQGVSSYNEQFF

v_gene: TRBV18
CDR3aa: CASSPDQRQPQHF

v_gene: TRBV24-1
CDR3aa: CATSFGQGAVGAFF

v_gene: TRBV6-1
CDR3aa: CASSRGDTIYF

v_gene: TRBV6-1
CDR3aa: CASRFSGAHYEQYF

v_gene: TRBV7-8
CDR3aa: CASSSDRANRGNTIYF

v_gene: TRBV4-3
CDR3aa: CASSQDEGRANEKLFF